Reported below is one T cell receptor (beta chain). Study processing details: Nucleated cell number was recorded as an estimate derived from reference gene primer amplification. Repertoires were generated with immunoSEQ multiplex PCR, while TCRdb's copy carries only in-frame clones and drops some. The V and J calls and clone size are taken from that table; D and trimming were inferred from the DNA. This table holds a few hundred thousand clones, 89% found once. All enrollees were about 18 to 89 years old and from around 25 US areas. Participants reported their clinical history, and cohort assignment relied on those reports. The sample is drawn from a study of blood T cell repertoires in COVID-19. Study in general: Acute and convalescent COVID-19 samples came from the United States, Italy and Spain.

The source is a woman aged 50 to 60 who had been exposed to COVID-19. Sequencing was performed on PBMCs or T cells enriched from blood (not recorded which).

CDR3 sequence reads: CASSSRENSPLHF. The CDR3, as DNA: TGTGCCAGCAGTTCCCGGGAAAATTCACCCCTCCACTTT. The chain carries TRBV28 and TRBJ1-6; D remains unclear. CDR1 and CDR2 from the germline V gene are MDHEN and SYDVKM. With 4 bases removed from V and 7 bases from J, the gap between germline ends came to 8 bases. The CDR3 extends over 13 amino acids.